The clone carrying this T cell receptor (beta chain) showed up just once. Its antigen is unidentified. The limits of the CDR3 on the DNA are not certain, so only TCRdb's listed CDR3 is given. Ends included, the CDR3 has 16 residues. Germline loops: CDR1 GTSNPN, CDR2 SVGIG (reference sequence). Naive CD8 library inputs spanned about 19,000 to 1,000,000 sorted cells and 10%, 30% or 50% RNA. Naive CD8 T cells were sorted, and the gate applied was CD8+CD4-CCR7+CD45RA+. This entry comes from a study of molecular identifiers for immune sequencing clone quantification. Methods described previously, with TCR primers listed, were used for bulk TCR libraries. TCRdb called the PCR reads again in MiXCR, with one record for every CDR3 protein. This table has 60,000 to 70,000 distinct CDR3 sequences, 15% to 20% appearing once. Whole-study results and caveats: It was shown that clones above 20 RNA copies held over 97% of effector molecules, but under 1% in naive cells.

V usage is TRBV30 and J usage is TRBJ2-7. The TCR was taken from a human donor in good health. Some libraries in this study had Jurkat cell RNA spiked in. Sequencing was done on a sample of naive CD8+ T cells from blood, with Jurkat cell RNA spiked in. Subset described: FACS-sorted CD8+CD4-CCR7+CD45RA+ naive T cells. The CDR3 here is CAWSVGPGTGIYERYF.